This T cell receptor (beta chain) is drawn from a study of T cells after yellow fever vaccination. J gave up 2 bases and V 6 bases, and 15 bases lay outside the gene matches. CDR1 and CDR2 from the germline V gene are DFQATT and SNEGSKA (reference sequence). CDR3 length: 18 residues. TCRdb re-derived calls from the 5' RACE reads in MiXCR, one entry per CDR3 protein. There are some 150,000 distinct CDR3 sequences in the sample; around 9.3% occur only once, and roughly a third lies in the top ten. This clonotype was observed at least ten times. The receptor's source is a man aged 18 to 30 who received the YFV17D yellow fever vaccine. The sample consisted of CD8+ T cells sorted from PBMCs, taken 45 days after the yellow fever booster vaccination. The J gene is TRBJ2-3, the V gene TRBV20-1, with 12 bases matching TRBD2. CDR3: CSAPGLAGGPSLTDTQYF. DNA of the CDR3: TGCAGTGCCCCTGGGCTAGCGGGGGGGCCGAGTCTCACAGATACGCAGTATTTT.